The TCR beta chain under discussion was sequenced for a study of blood T cells in healthy people across ages. Overall study findings and caveats: Diversity was estimated from one million T cells, and these estimates were considered underestimates. Naive CD4+ cells and diversity were both higher in long-lived donors than in aged donors. Unsorted PBMC input precluded a conclusive naive versus antigen-experienced comparison.

A sample-barcoded 5' primer and a J-beta primer mix were used in a second PCR of about 7 to 12 cycles. Via MiXCR, TCRdb re-called the 5' RACE reads, giving one row per CDR3 protein. The table lists hundreds of thousands of distinct CDR3 sequences, more than 45% of them singletons. This clonotype was counted only a few times. Antigen: not known. This receptor was taken from a man between 60 and 70 years old in good health. The sample taken for sequencing was blood.

CDR3 DNA: TGTGCCACCAGTGATTTCGGGGACAGGAACACAGATACGCAGTATTTT. This translates into CATSDFGDRNTDTQYF. V gene TRBV24-1 combines with J gene TRBJ2-3; 8 positions agree with TRBD1. CDR1 is KGHDR, CDR2 SFDVKD, per germline. The CDR3 length is 16 residues. Trimming removed 1 base from V and 2 bases from J; junction bases left unmatched: 4.